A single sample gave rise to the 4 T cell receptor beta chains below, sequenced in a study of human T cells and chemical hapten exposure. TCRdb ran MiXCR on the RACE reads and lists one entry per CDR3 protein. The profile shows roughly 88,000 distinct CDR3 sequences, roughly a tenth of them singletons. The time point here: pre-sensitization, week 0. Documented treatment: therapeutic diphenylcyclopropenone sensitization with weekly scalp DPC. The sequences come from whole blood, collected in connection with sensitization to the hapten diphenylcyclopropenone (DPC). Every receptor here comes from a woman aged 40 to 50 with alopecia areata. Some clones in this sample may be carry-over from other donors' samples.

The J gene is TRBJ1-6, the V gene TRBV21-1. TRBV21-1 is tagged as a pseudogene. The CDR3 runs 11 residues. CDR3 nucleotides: TGTGCCAGCAGCTTCGATGGACCCCTCCACTTT. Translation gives CASSFDGPLHF.

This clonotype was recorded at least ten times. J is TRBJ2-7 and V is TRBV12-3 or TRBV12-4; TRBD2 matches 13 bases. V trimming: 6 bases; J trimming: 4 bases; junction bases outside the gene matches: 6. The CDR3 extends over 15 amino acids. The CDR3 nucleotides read TGTGCCAGCAGCACTAGCGGGGGGGCGGGGTACGAGCAGTACTTC. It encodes CASSTSGGAGYEQYF.

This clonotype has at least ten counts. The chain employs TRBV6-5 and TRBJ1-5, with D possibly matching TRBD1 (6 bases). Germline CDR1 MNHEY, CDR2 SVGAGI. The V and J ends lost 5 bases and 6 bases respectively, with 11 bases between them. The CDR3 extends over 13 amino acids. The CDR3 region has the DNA TGTGCCAGCAGTCCCGGGGGCGGTCAGCCCCAGCATTTT. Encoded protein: CASSPGGGQPQHF.

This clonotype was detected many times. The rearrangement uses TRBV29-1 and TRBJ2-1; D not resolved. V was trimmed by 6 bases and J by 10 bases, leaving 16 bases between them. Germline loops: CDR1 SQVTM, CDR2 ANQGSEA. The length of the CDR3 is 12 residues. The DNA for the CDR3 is TGCAGCGTCTCCTGGCCTTCATGGGAGCAGTTCTTC. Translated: CSVSWPSWEQFF.